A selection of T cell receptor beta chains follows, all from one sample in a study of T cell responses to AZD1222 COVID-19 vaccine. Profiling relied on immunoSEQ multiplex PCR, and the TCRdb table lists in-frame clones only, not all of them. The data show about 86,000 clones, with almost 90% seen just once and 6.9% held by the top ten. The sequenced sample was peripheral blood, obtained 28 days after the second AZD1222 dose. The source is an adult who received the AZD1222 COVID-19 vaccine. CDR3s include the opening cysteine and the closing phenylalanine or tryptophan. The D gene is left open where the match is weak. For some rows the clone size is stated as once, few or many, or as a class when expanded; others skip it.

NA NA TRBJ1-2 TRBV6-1 CASSERVRPYGYTF TGTGCCAGCAGTGAAAGGGTCAGACCCTATGGCTACACCTTC
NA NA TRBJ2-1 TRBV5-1 CASSLGDKPYNEQFF TGCGCCAGCAGCTTGGGTGACAAACCCTACAATGAGCAGTTCTTC
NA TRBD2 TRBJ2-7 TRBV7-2 CASSQETSGRLKEQYF TGTGCCAGCAGCCAAGAGACTAGCGGGAGATTGAAAGAGCAGTACTTC
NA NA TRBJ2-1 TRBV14 CASSLSGLHEQFF TGTGCCAGCAGCCTCTCTGGCTTACATGAGCAGTTCTTC
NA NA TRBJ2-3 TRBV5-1 CASRNRGPTDTQYF TGCGCCAGCAGGAACCGGGGACCCACAGATACGCAGTATTTT
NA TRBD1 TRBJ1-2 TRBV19 CASSLRDRGGYTF TGTGCCAGTAGTCTCCGGGACAGGGGAGGCTACACCTTC
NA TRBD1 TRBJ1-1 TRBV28 CASRSRQGAMVRTSEAFF TGTGCCAGCAGATCGCGACAGGGGGCAATGGTACGTACTTCTGAAGCTTTCTTT
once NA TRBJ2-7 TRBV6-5 CASGKASYEQYF TGTGCCAGCGGGAAAGCTTCCTACGAGCAGTACTTC
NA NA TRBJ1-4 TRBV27 CASSSGTRSEKLFF TGTGCCAGCAGTTCGGGGACCCGGTCGGAAAAACTGTTTTTT
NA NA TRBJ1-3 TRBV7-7 CASSLGQGRAISGNTIYF TGTGCCAGCAGCTTAGGTCAAGGGAGGGCAATCTCTGGAAACACCATATATTTT
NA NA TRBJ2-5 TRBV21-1 CASSKWLDYRETQYF TGTGCCAGCAGCAAATGGCTTGACTATCGAGAGACCCAGTACTTC
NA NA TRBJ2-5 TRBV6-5 CATHRGMGTQETQYF TGTGCCACCCACCGGGGGATGGGGACACAAGAGACCCAGTACTTC
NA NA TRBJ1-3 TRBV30 CAWSRTNTIYF TGTGCCTGGAGTCGGACAAACACCATATATTTT
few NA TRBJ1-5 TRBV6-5 CASSYKSGKNQPQHF TGTGCCAGCAGTTATAAATCAGGGAAAAATCAGCCCCAGCATTTT
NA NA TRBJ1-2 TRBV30 CAWRSGNGYTF TGTGCCTGGAGGTCAGGGAATGGCTACACCTTC
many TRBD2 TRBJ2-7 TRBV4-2 CASSQEETSGHEQYF TGTGCCAGCAGCCAAGAGGAGACTAGCGGCCACGAGCAGTACTTC
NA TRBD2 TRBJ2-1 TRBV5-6 CASSKRLAGNYNEQFF TGTGCCAGCAGCAAACGACTAGCGGGGAACTACAATGAGCAGTTCTTC
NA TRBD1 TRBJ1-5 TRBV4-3 CASSQDGQGYQPQHF TGCGCCAGCAGCCAAGACGGACAGGGATATCAGCCCCAGCATTTT
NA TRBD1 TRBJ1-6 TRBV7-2 CASRRTGVSDNSPLHF TGTGCCAGCAGACGAACAGGGGTTAGCGATAATTCACCCCTCCACTTT
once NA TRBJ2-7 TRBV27 CASRPDGGSDHEQYF TGTGCCAGCAGGCCTGACGGGGGTTCAGACCACGAGCAGTACTTC
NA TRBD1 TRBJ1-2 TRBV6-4 CASSPDAGTGRTF TGTGCCAGCAGTCCTGACGCCGGGACAGGTCGCACCTTC
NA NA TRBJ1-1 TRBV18 CASSPPRGLVTEAFF TGTGCCAGCTCACCACCGCGGGGGTTGGTCACTGAAGCTTTCTTT
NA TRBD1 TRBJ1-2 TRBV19 CASTIQGAVGYTF TGTGCCAGTACCATACAGGGGGCGGTTGGCTACACCTTC
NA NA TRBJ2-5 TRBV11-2 CASSFGRETQYF TGTGCCAGCAGCTTCGGCAGGGAGACCCAGTACTTC
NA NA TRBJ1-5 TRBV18 CASSPGLNQPQHF TGTGCCAGCTCACCAGGGTTAAACCAGCCCCAGCATTTT
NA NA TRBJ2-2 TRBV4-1 CASSQSRSNTGELFF TGCGCCAGCAGCCAAAGTAGGAGTAATACCGGGGAGCTGTTTTTT
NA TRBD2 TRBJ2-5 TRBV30 CAWSSSGSFETQYF TGTGCCTGGAGTTCTAGCGGGAGCTTCGAGACCCAGTACTTC
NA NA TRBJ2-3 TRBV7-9 CASSPRLEGGTDTQYF TGTGCCAGCAGCCCGCGACTGGAGGGCGGCACAGATACGCAGTATTTT
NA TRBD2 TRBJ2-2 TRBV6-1 CASSGLAGEVTGELFF TGTGCCAGCAGTGGGCTAGCGGGAGAGGTCACCGGGGAGCTGTTTTTT
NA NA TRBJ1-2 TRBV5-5 CASSLTVGRDPSSNYGYTF TGTGCCAGCAGCTTGACCGTAGGCAGGGATCCTTCTTCTAACTATGGCTACACCTTC
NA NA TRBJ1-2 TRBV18 CASGDSGPLGGYTF TGTGCCAGCGGTGACAGTGGCCCCCTTGGAGGCTACACCTTC
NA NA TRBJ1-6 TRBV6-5 CALMREERDNSPLHF TGTGCCCTCATGCGGGAGGAGAGAGATAATTCACCCCTCCACTTT
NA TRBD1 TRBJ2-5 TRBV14 CASSQDPRTGGYETQYF TGTGCCAGCAGCCAAGATCCGCGGACAGGGGGCTACGAGACCCAGTACTTC
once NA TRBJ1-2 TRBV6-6 CASSPHTGRGANYGYTF TGTGCCAGCAGTCCGCACACAGGGAGGGGAGCTAACTATGGCTACACCTTC
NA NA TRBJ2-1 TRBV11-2 CASSFGSRFNEQFF TGTGCCAGCAGCTTTGGCTCTCGCTTCAATGAGCAGTTCTTC
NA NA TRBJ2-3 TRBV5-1 CASSLRQGGSSTDTQYF TGCGCCAGCAGCTTACGACAGGGAGGTTCTAGCACAGATACGCAGTATTTT
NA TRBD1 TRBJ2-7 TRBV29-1 CSVRDGQGISYEQYF TGCAGCGTCCGCGACGGACAGGGTATTTCCTACGAGCAGTACTTC
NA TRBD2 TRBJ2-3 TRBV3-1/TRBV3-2 CASSQPGTSGRVDTQYF TGTGCCAGCAGCCAACCCGGGACTAGCGGGAGAGTCGATACGCAGTATTTT
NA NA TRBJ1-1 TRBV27 CASTPYREKGTEAFF TGTGCCAGCACGCCTTACAGGGAGAAGGGGACTGAAGCTTTCTTT
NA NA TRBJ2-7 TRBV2 CASNTGPSSYEQYF TGTGCCAGCAATACGGGGCCCAGCTCCTACGAGCAGTACTTC
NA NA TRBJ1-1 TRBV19 CASSSGRMNTEAFF TGTGCCAGTAGTAGTGGGAGGATGAACACTGAAGCTTTCTTT
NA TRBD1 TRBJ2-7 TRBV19 CASSGWDRGHGGYEQYF TGTGCCAGTAGCGGTTGGGACAGGGGGCATGGGGGATACGAGCAGTACTTC
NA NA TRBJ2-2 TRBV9 CASSVEGANTGELFF TGTGCCAGCAGCGTAGAAGGGGCCAACACCGGGGAGCTGTTTTTT
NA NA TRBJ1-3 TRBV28 CASSLHTGNSGNTIYF TGTGCCAGCAGTTTACATACAGGGAACTCTGGAAACACCATATATTTT
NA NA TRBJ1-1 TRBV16 CASSQSAGRYTEAFF TGTGCCAGCAGCCAATCGGCAGGGAGATATACTGAAGCTTTCTTT
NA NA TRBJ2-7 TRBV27 CASSLKGGGVSYEQYF TGTGCCAGCAGTCTGAAAGGGGGTGGGGTCTCCTACGAGCAGTACTTC
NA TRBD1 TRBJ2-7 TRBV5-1 CASSDRDRAAGEQYF TGCGCCAGCAGCGACCGGGACAGGGCGGCGGGGGAGCAGTACTTC
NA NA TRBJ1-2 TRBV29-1 CSATIKGWYGYTF TGCAGCGCAACAATCAAGGGTTGGTATGGCTACACCTTC
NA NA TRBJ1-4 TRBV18 CASSPATNEKLFF TGTGCCAGCTCACCGGCAACTAATGAAAAACTGTTTTTT
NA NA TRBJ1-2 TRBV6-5 CASSPGQNYGYTF TGTGCCAGCAGTCCGGGACAAAACTATGGCTACACCTTC
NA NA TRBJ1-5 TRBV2 CASSDAVNQPQHF TGTGCCAGCAGTGACGCCGTTAATCAGCCCCAGCATTTT
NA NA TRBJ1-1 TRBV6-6 CASSYQGEAFF TGTGCCAGCAGTTACCAGGGCGAAGCTTTCTTT
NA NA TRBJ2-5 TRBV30 CAWSDRDQETQYF TGTGCCTGGAGTGACAGGGACCAAGAGACCCAGTACTTC
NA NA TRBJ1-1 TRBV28 CASSTPSTGKNTEAFF TGTGCCAGCAGCACCCCCTCAACAGGGAAGAACACTGAAGCTTTCTTT
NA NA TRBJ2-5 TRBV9 CASSYNPMGGVVETQYF TGTGCCAGCAGCTACAATCCGATGGGGGGAGTCGTAGAGACCCAGTACTTC
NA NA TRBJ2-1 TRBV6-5 CASRLTRLVANEQFF TGTGCCAGCAGACTTACCCGGCTAGTTGCCAATGAGCAGTTCTTC
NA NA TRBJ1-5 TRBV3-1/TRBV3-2 CASSRGGPQHF TGTGCCAGCAGCCGAGGTGGGCCCCAGCATTTT
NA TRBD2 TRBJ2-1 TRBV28 CASSRAGGSYNEQFF TGTGCCAGCAGCCGAGCGGGAGGTTCCTACAATGAGCAGTTCTTC
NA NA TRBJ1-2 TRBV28 CASSLRLTGYTF TGTGCCAGCAGTCTCCGACTGACGGGCTACACCTTC
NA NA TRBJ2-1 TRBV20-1 CSASTGQQFF TGCAGTGCTAGCACGGGGCAGCAGTTCTTC